This TCR beta chain was captured by sequencing in a study of blood T cell repertoires in COVID-19. Background on the study: The origin of the acute and convalescent COVID-19 samples was the United States, Italy and Spain. From T cells, B-cell-depleted T cells, or PBMCs came the material, which was cDNA or gDNA.

The V and J ends lost 5 bases and 4 bases respectively, with 26 bases between them. In germline, CDR1 is SGHAT, CDR2 FQNNGV. CDR3 size: 18 residues. Measured with immunoSEQ multiplex PCR; TCRdb has only the in-frame clones, and not every one. The sample has 100,000 to 150,000 clones; about 85% are singletons. The receptor's source is a man in his forties with active or convalescent COVID-19. The chain recombines TRBV11-2 with TRBJ1-2; D is perhaps TRBD1 (6 bases). Sequenced material: peripheral blood. CDR3 nucleotides: TGTGCCAGCAGCCCCTCATACCAATACAGGGAAGGACTCTATGGCTACACCTTC. Translation: CASSPSYQYREGLYGYTF.